The rows below give T cell receptor beta chains drawn from one sample of a study of shared clonotypes between healthy human individuals. Clones were read by immunoSEQ multiplex PCR, and TCRdb kept only the in-frame ones, dropping some. The table lists about 2.1 million clones, 93% of them singletons. The sequenced sample was naive CD8+ T cells from PBMCs. All receptors derive from a man aged 18 to 29 in good health. Some clones in this sample may be carry-over from other donors' samples. The conserved cysteine and the conserved F or W are not part of the CDR3 here. A D gene is named only where the DNA matches it firmly.

v_call	j_call	d_call	cdr3_aa
TRBV4-1	TRBJ2-7	TRBD1	ASSQDRRTGPYEQY
TRBV6-1	TRBJ1-2	TRBD1	ASSGRQGPFLNYGYT
TRBV27	TRBJ2-1	TRBD2	ASSYLAESSYNEQF
TRBV29-1	TRBJ1-2	-	SVEGGRHYGYT
TRBV19	TRBJ2-7	-	ASSNRGYEQY
TRBV19	TRBJ2-1	-	ASSASSYNEQF
TRBV11-1	TRBJ2-7	-	ASSPSEGGDYEQY
TRBV25-1	TRBJ2-1	-	ASGPRSGPNEQF
TRBV11-2	TRBJ2-7	-	ASSLELGWGDSYEQY
TRBV7-8	TRBJ2-7	-	ASSLPTDSYEQY
TRBV13	TRBJ1-1	-	ASSPRAAWGDTEAF
TRBV5-6	TRBJ2-2	-	ASSLQGYGNTGELF
TRBV9	TRBJ2-1	-	ASSGTGINEQF
TRBV6-1	TRBJ2-7	-	ASSEGDSYEQY
TRBV7-9	TRBJ2-5	-	ASRATAGETQY
TRBV15	TRBJ2-5	-	ATSRVPGGETQY
TRBV27	TRBJ2-7	TRBD1	ASSQGQGFYEQY